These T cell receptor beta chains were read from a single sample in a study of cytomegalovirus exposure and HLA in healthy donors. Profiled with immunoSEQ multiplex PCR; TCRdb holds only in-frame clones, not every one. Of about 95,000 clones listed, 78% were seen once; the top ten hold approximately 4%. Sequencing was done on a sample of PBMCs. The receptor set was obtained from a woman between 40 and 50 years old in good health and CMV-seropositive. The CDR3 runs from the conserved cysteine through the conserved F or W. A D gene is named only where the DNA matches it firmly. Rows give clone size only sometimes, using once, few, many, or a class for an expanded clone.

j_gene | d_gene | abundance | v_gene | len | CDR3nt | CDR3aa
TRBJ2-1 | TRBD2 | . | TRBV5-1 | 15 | TGCGCCAGCAGCTTGCTAGCGGGAACGGGCAATGAGCAGTTCTTC | CASSLLAGTGNEQFF
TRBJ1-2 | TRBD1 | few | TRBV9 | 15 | TGTGCCAGCAGCGGACAGGGGCGGGCAGAATATGGCTACACCTTC | CASSGQGRAEYGYTF
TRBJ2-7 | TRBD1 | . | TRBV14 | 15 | TGTGCCAGCAGCGTCGGGACAGGTGGCACTCAGGAGCAGTACTTC | CASSVGTGGTQEQYF
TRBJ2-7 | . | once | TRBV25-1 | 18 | TGTGCCAGCAGTGGGTCAAACGGGATGTTATACCACTCCTACGAGCAGTACTTC | CASSGSNGMLYHSYEQYF
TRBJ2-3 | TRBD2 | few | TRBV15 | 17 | TGTGCCACCAGCAGGCCCCGAGAGGGAGGGTGGACAGATACGCAGTATTTT | CATSRPREGGWTDTQYF
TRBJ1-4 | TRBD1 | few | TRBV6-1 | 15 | TGTGCCAGCAGCGTACAGGGGGTCGGTAATGAAAAACTGTTTTTT | CASSVQGVGNEKLFF
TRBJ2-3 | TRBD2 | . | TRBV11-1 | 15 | TGTGCCAGCAGATCCGGCGGGAGGGCGTCAGATACGCAGTATTTT | CASRSGGRASDTQYF
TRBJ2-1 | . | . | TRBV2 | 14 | TGTGCCAGCCCGGCTAGCGCCACCTACAATGAGCAGTTCTTC | CASPASATYNEQFF
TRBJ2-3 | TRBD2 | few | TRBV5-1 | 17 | TGCGCCAGCAGCTACCTTCTGGGAGGGTCTAGCACAGATACGCAGTATTTT | CASSYLLGGSSTDTQYF
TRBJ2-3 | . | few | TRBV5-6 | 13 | TGTGCCAGCAGCTTGGCGGGGGAGGATACGCAGTATTTT | CASSLAGEDTQYF
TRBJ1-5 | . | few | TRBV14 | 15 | TGTGCCAGCAGCGCCTTAGGGGGAGAAAATCAGCCCCAGCATTTT | CASSALGGENQPQHF
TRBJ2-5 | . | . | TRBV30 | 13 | TGTGCCTGGAGATTTCGGGGTCCGTCGACCCAGTACTTC | CAWRFRGPSTQYF
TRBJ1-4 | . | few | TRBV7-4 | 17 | TGTGCCAGCAGCCAACTGCTAGGACAGCCAACTAATGAAAAACTGTTTTTT | CASSQLLGQPTNEKLFF
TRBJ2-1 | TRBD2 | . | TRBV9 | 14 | TGTGCCAGCAGTTCTAGCGGGAGTCACGATGAGCAGTTCTTC | CASSSSGSHDEQFF
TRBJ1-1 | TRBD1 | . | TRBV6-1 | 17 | TGTGCCAGCAGTGCGGACAGGGGGCTTGGGGCGAACACTGAAGCTTTCTTT | CASSADRGLGANTEAFF
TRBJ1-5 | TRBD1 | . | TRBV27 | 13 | TGTGCCAGCACGACAGGGAAGGATCAGCCCCAGCATTTT | CASTTGKDQPQHF
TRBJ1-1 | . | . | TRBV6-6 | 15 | TGTGCCAGCGTTCAGGGCTCCCGTTTAGGGACTGAAGCTTTCTTT | CASVQGSRLGTEAFF
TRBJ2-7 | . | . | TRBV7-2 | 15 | TGTGCCAGCAGCTTTTATGCCAGAACCTCCTACGAGCAGTACTTC | CASSFYARTSYEQYF
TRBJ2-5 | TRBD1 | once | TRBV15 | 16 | TGTGCCACCAGGGAACCGGGACAGGAATATCAAGAGACCCAGTACTTC | CATREPGQEYQETQYF
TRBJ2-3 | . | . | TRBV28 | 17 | TGTGCCAGCAGTTTATGGCCAGGGTCGAGACCGACAGATACGCAGTATTTT | CASSLWPGSRPTDTQYF
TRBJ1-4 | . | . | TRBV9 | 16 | TGTGCCAGCAGCCCGAACTTGGGTCGAGGGAGTGAAAAACTGTTTTTT | CASSPNLGRGSEKLFF
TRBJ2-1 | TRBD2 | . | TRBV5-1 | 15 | TGCGCCAGCAGCTCGGCCCCCGGGACTAGCGGGGGAAAGTTCTTC | CASSSAPGTSGGKFF
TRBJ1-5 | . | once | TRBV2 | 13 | TGTGCCAGCAGTGAAACCCTAAATCAGCCCCAGCATTTT | CASSETLNQPQHF
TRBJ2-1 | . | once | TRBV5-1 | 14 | TGCGCCAGCAGCTTGGGTCCCGGGAGCGGTGAGCAGTTCTTC | CASSLGPGSGEQFF
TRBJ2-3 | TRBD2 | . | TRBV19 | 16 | TGTGCCAGTAGCCTCCGAGCGGGAGGGTACACAGATACGCAGTATTTT | CASSLRAGGYTDTQYF
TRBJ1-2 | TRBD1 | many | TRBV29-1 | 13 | TGCAGCGCCAGCGGACAGGGTACCTATGGCTACACCTTC | CSASGQGTYGYTF
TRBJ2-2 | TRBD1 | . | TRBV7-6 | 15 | TGTGCCAGCAGCCCCGACAGGGGCCACACCGGGGAGCTGTTTTTT | CASSPDRGHTGELFF
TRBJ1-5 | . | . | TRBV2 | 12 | TGTGCCAGCAGTGTCGGGAATCAGCCCCAGCATTTT | CASSVGNQPQHF
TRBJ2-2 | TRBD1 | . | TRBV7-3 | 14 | TGTGCCAGCAGCTTAGACAGGGGATCCGGGGAGCTGTTTTTT | CASSLDRGSGELFF
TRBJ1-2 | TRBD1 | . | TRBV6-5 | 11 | TGTGCCAGTGGGACAGGCTATGGCTACACCTTC | CASGTGYGYTF
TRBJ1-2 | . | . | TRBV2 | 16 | TGTGCCAGCAGTGAAGCGAGGCGGGAACTGCGCTATGGCTACACCTTC | CASSEARRELRYGYTF
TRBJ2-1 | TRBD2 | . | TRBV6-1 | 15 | TGTGCCAGCAGTGAAGCAAGCGGGAGCTACAATGAGCAGTTCTTC | CASSEASGSYNEQFF
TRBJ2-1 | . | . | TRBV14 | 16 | TGTGCCAGCAGCCAAGATGAGCAGGGTACCTACAATGAGCAGTTCTTC | CASSQDEQGTYNEQFF
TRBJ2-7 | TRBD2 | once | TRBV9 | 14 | TGTGCCAGCAGCGCTAGGTTAGCGGGCTACGAGCAGTACTTC | CASSARLAGYEQYF
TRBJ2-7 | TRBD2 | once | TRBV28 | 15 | TGTGCCAGCAGTTCGCAAGCGGGGAGCTCCTACGAGCAGTACTTC | CASSSQAGSSYEQYF
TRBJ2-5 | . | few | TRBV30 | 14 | TGTGCCTGGACCTCGGGGAGAGGGCGGGAGACCCAGTACTTC | CAWTSGRGRETQYF
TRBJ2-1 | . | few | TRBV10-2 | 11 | TGCGCCAGCAGACGGGGGAATGAGCAGTTCTTC | CASRRGNEQFF
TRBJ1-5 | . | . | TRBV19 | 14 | TGTGCCAGTAGGGAAGGGCGGGTAAATCAGCCCCAGCATTTT | CASREGRVNQPQHF
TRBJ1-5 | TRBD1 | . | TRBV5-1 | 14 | TGCGCCAGCAGCCCGGGACAGGGAGGGCAGCCCCAGCATTTT | CASSPGQGGQPQHF
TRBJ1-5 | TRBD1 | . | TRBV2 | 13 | TGTGCCAGTCGACAGGGCAATAATCAGCCCCAGCATTTT | CASRQGNNQPQHF
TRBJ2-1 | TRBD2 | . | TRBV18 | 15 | TGTGCCAGCTCACCGGGACTAGCGGGGGCCCGGGAGCAGTTCTTC | CASSPGLAGAREQFF
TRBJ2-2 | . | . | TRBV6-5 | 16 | TGTGCCAGCAGTTACTCGGGCGGGGTAGGGACCGGGGAGCTGTTTTTT | CASSYSGGVGTGELFF
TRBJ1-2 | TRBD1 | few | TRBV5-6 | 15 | TGTGCCAGCAGCTTGGGAGGTCAGGGGGGCTATGGCTACACCTTC | CASSLGGQGGYGYTF
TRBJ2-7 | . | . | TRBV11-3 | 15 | TGTGCCAGCAGCTTAGATCTAGGCAGATTCTACGAGCAGTACTTC | CASSLDLGRFYEQYF
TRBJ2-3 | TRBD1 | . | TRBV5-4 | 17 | TGTGCCAGCTCCCCTACTCCGGGACAGGGGGCGTGGGATACGCAGTATTTT | CASSPTPGQGAWDTQYF
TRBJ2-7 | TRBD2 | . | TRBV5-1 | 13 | TGCGCCAGCAGCTTAGCGGGGACCTACGAGCAGTACTTC | CASSLAGTYEQYF
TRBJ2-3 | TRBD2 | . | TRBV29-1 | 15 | TGCAGCGTTGAAGGGACTAGCGGCCGCACAGATACGCAGTATTTT | CSVEGTSGRTDTQYF
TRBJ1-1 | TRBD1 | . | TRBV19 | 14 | TGTGCCAGTAGTCGGGGGACAGGGAACACTGAAGCTTTCTTT | CASSRGTGNTEAFF
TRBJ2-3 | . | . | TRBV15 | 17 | TGTGCCACCAGCACAAGGAAAAGCGGAACAGGCACAGATACGCAGTATTTT | CATSTRKSGTGTDTQYF
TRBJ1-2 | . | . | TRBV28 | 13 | TGTGCCAGCAGTTTACCGGGAAGTCCTGGCTACACCTTC | CASSLPGSPGYTF
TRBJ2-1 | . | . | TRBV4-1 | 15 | TGCGCCAGCAGCCAAGAATTTGCGGGGACGAGGGAGCAGTTCTTC | CASSQEFAGTREQFF
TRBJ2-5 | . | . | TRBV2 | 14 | TGTGCCAGCAGTGAAGGGACAGTGGGACAGACCCAGTACTTC | CASSEGTVGQTQYF
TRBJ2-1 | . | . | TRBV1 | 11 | TGCACCGACCGGGGGGGGTTCGCTCAGTTCTTC | CTDRGGFAQFF
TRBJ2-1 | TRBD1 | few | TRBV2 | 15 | TGTGCCTCCAAAGGCGGGACAGGGATAAACAATGAGCAGTTCTTC | CASKGGTGINNEQFF
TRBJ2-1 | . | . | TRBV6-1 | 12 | TGTGCCAGCAGTGCAGGGTATACTGAGCAGTTCTTC | CASSAGYTEQFF
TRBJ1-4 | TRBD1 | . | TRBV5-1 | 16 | TGCGCCAGCAGCATTGACTCGACAGGGGGCATTGAAAAACTGTTTTTT | CASSIDSTGGIEKLFF
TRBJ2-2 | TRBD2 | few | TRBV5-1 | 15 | TGCGCCAGCAGCTTGGCCGGGGGGGAGCCCGGGGAGCTGTTTTTT | CASSLAGGEPGELFF
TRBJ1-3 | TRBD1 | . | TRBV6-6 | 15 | TGTGCCAGCAGTTACCCCCTGACAGGGGTCGACACCATATATTTT | CASSYPLTGVDTIYF
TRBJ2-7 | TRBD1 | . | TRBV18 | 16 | TGTGCCAGCTCCCAGGGCGACAGGGGCACCTCCTACGAGCAGTACTTC | CASSQGDRGTSYEQYF
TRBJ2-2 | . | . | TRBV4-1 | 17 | TGCGCCAGCAGCCAAGAGTTGACCGGCAGGGCCACCGGGGAGCTGTTTTTT | CASSQELTGRATGELFF